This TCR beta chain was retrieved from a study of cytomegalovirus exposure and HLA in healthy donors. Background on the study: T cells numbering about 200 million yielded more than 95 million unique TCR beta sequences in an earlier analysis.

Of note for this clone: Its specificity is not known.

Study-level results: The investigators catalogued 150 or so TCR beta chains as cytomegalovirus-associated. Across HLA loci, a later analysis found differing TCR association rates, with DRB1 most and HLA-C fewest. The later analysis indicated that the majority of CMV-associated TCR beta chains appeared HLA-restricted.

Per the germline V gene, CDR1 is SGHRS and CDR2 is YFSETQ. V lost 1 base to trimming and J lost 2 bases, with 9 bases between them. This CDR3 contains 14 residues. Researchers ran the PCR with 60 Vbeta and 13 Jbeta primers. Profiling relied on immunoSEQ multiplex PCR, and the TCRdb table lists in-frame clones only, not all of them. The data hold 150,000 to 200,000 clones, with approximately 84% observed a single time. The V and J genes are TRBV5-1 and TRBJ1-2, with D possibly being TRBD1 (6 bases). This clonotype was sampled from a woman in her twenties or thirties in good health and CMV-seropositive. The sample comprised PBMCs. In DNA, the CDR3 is TGCGCCAGCAGCTTGCCAGGGGACAACTATGGCTACACCTTC. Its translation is CASSLPGDNYGYTF.